This T cell receptor beta chain was sequenced in a study of blood T cell repertoires in COVID-19. Study information: COVID-19 samples from acute and convalescent phases originated in the United States, Italy and Spain.

The study drew participants aged about 18 to 89 years from under 30 US areas. Participants were placed into cohorts based on the clinical history they reported. How the authors handled the data: Estimation of nucleated cell counts was performed using reference gene primer amplification. TCRdb's copy holds only in-frame clones and misses some; the assay was immunoSEQ multiplex PCR. V, J and clone size derive from that table, while D and trimming were established from the DNA sequence. This sample has some 150,000 clones, with 84% found just once. There are 12 residues in the CDR3. CDR1 and CDR2 from the germline V gene are SGHAT and FQNNGV. V lost 6 bases and J lost 3; bases outside the gene matches: 2.

Sequencing was done on a sample of PBMCs or T cells enriched from blood (not recorded which). This TCR derives from a woman aged 50 to 65 who had been exposed to COVID-19. The rearrangement links TRBV11-2 to TRBJ2-7; 7 nucleotides match TRBD1. CDR3 nucleotide sequence: TGTGCCAGCAGACAGGGGCACTACGAGCAGTACTTC. Its translation: CASRQGHYEQYF. Together with reference TRBV11-2 and TRBJ2-7, the CDR3 gives the full variable domain: EAGVAQSPRYKIIEKRQSVAFWCNPISGHATLYWYQQILGQGPKLLIQFQNNGVVDDSQLPKDRFSAERLKGVDSTLKIQPAKLEDSAVYLCASRQGHYEQYFGPGTRLTVT.